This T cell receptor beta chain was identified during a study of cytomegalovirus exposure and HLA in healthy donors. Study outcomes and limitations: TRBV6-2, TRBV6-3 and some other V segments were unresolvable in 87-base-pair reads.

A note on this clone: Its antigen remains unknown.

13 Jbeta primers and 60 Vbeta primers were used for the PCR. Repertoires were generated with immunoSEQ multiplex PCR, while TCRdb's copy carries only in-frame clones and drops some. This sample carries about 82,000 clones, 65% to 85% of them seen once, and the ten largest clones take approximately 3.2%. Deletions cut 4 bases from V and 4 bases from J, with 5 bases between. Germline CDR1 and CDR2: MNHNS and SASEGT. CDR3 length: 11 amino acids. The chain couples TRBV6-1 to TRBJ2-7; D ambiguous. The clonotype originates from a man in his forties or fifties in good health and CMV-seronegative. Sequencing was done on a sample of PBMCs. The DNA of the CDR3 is TGTGCCAGCAGTGGTAGTTACGAGCAGTACTTC. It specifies CASSGSYEQYF.